A selection of T cell receptor beta chains follows, all from one sample in a study of T cells in Graves' hyperthyroidism and ophthalmopathy. Each CDR3 protein gets one entry after TCRdb re-called the multiplex PCR reads with MiXCR. The profile shows a few hundred thousand distinct CDR3 sequences, under 20% of them singletons. Material for sequencing was blood. The receptors come from a woman aged 18-35 years with Graves' hyperthyroidism. Both conserved end residues are trimmed from each CDR3. Clone size is shown for a subset of rows, as once, few, many or a class of expanded clone.

v_gene	len	abundance	CDR3aa
TRBV11-2	14	many	ASSLIGGTAGYEQY
TRBV6-1	13	few	ASSERQGDNSPLH
TRBV3-1	11	many	ASSRPGLYGYT
TRBV12-3/TRBV12-4	13	few	ASSAGTLDNYGYT
TRBV12-3/TRBV12-4	13	many	ASSLADREAQPQH
TRBV20-1	12	many	SAPADSMNTEAF
TRBV19	11	-	ASNSVMNTEAF
TRBV6-1	12	many	ASSEAAGFHEQY
TRBV6-1	15	few	ASSERSLGLAKNIKY
TRBV10-3	8	many	AMPQRGYT
TRBV6-1	12	many	ASTDRASKETQY
TRBV6-5	13	-	ASSSPGHSHYGYT
TRBV13	11	many	ASSITGNTEAF
TRBV12-3/TRBV12-4	13	many	ASSLGTGIFYEQY
TRBV25-1	14	many	ASSPKRGQGYYEQY
TRBV7-2	13	few	ASSPLWGTGNTIY
TRBV20-1	10	many	SAVRQSYEQY
TRBV6-1	13	many	ASSGYKGIQETQY
TRBV7-2	13	-	ASSLATSGRETQY